These 9 T cell receptor beta chains were sequenced from one sample in a study of cytomegalovirus exposure and HLA in healthy donors. PCR was performed using 60 Vbeta and 13 Jbeta primers. Repertoires were generated with immunoSEQ multiplex PCR, while TCRdb's copy carries only in-frame clones and drops some. The table includes about 120,000 clones, approximately 80% detected once. What was sequenced was PBMCs. Source of these receptors: a woman aged 18-30 years in good health and CMV-seronegative.

The rearrangement joins TRBV7-3 to TRBJ2-2; 9 positions agree with TRBD1. The J segment lost 4 bases and the V segment lost 0 bases, leaving 3 bases of the junction unmatched. CDR3 length: 16 amino acids. CDR1 SGHTA and CDR2 FQGTGA come from the germline V gene. The chain's CDR3 is CASSLTGQGSTGELFF. In nucleotides, the CDR3 is TGTGCCAGCAGCTTAACGGGACAGGGATCCACCGGGGAGCTGTTTTTT.

The chain has TRBV9 and TRBJ2-1, with D perhaps TRBD2 (5 bases). V was clipped by 1 base and J by 7 bases, with 12 bases between them. CDR3 length equals 14 residues. Germline values: CDR1 SGDLS, CDR2 YYNGEE. CDR3 sequence: CASSVWSGKNEQFF. CDR3 sequence (DNA): TGTGCCAGCAGCGTATGGTCGGGGAAGAATGAGCAGTTCTTC. Filled out from reference TRBV9 and TRBJ2-1, the complete variable domain reads DSGVTQTPKHLITATGQRVTLRCSPRSGDLSVYWYQQSLDQGLQFLIQYYNGEERAKGNILERFSAQQFPDLHSELNLSSLELGDSALYFCASSVWSGKNEQFFGPGTRLTVL.

The rearrangement links TRBV4-2 to TRBJ1-2; D call uncertain. Germline lookup yields CDR1 LGHNA and CDR2 YNFKEQ. The CDR3 contains 14 residues. Trimming took 4 bases from V and 5 from J, leaving 14 bases between them. CDR3 nucleotides: TGTGCCAGCAGCCCGGCGCCCACTAGTTATGGCTACACCTTC. Amino acid sequence: CASSPAPTSYGYTF.

The genes are TRBV4-3 and TRBJ1-4; tentatively, D is TRBD1 (6 bases). Germline V gene data show CDR1 as LGHNA and CDR2 as YSLEER. The CDR3 is made up of 17 amino acids. With 2 bases removed from V and 0 bases from J, the gap between germline ends came to 13 bases. The CDR3 loop is CASSQSGGRATNEKLFF. CDR3 coding DNA: TGCGCCAGCAGCCAATCGGGGGGGCGAGCAACTAATGAAAAACTGTTTTTT.

Written as DNA, the CDR3 is TGTGCCAGTAGTATCAGGCGGACTAGCGACGTCAATGAGCAGTTCTTC. Translated: CASSIRRTSDVNEQFF. The V gene is TRBV19, the J gene TRBJ2-1; 9 bases match TRBD2. The CDR3 contains 16 residues. Per the germline V gene, CDR1 is LNHDA and CDR2 is SQIVND (reference sequence). V was pared by 3 bases and J by 6 bases, with 9 bases of the junction left unmatched.

J is TRBJ1-6 and V is TRBV6-1, with a weak D call TRBD1 (5 bases). V dropped 2 bases and J dropped 5 bases, with 13 bases sitting between them. The CDR3 is made up of 16 amino acids. Germline V CDR1 and CDR2: MNHNS, SASEGT. CDR3 in DNA: TGTGCCAGCAGTGAAATTATGACAGATCATAATTCACCCCTCCACTTT. Amino acids: CASSEIMTDHNSPLHF.

The rearrangement links TRBV9 to TRBJ2-7; the D gene is possibly TRBD1 (5 bases). Deletions cut 4 bases from V and 0 bases from J, with 17 bases between. The germline gives CDR1 SGDLS, CDR2 YYNGEE. This CDR3 region has 16 residues. The CDR3 DNA is TGTGCCAGCAGCCTTGGGGTAGGGGCCTACTCCTACGAGCAGTACTTC. Protein product: CASSLGVGAYSYEQYF.

The V gene is TRBV6-1, the J gene TRBJ1-2, with TRBD1 identical over 8 bases. V lost 8 bases to trimming and J lost 4 bases; unmatched junction nucleotides: 3. Germline values: CDR1 MNHNS, CDR2 SASEGT. The CDR3 has 12 residues. The CDR3 loop is CASATGVYGYTF. The DNA for the CDR3 is TGTGCCAGCGCGACAGGGGTCTATGGCTACACCTTC.

The rearrangement uses TRBV6-5 and TRBJ2-3; possible D gene TRBD1, 5 bases. Trimming pared 5 bases from V and 4 bases from J, leaving 13 bases between. Per the germline V gene, CDR1 is MNHEY and CDR2 is SVGAGI. The CDR3 is 14 residues long. CDR3 in amino acids: CASSKGQPSDTQYF. The CDR3 DNA reads TGTGCCAGCAGTAAGGGGCAGCCCTCAGATACGCAGTATTTT.